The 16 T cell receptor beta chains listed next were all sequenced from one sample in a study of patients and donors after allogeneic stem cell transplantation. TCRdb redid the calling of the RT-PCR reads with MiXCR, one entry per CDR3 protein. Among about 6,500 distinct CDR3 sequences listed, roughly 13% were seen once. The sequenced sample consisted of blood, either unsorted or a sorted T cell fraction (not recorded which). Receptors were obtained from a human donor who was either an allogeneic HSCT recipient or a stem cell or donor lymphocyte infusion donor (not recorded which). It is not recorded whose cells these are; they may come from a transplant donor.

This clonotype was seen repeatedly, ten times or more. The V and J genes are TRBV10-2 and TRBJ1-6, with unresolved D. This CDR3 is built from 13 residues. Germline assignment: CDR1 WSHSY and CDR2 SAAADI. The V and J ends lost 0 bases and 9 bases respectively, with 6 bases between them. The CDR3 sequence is CASSESTGSPLHF. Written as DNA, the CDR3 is TGCGCCAGCAGTGAGTCGACTGGTTCACCCCTCCACTTT.

The CDR3 DNA reads as TGCGCCAGCAGCCAAGAGGAGGTTGGGAATCAGCCCCAGCATTTT. Residues: CASSQEEVGNQPQHF. The rearrangement joins TRBV4-1 to TRBJ1-5; D not resolved. CDR1 and CDR2 (germline): MGHRA, YSYEKL. Trimming pared 0 bases from V and 4 bases from J, leaving 10 bases between. The CDR3 contains 15 residues.

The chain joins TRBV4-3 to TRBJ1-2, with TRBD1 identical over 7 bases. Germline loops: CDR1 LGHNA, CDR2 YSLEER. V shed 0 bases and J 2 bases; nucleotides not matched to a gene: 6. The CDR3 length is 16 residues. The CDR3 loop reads CASSQDVRGQNYGYTF. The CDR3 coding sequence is TGCGCCAGCAGCCAAGATGTGAGGGGGCAGAACTATGGCTACACCTTC.

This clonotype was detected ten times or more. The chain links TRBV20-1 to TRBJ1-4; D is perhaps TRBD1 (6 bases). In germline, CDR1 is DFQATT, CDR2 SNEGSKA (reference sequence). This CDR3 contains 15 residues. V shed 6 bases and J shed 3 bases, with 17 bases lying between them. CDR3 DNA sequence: TGCAGTGCCCCTGGGTGGACAGCCGCTAATGAAAAACTGTTTTTT. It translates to CSAPGWTAANEKLFF.

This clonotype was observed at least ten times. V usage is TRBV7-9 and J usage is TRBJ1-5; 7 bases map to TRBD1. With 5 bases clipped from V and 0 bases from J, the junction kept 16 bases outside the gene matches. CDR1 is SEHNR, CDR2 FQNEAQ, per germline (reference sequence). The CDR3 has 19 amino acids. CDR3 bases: TGTGCCAGCAGCAAGAATACTGGGGACAGAGCCATTAGCAATCAGCCCCAGCATTTT. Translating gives CASSKNTGDRAISNQPQHF. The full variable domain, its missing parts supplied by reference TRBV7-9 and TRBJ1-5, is DTGVSQNPRHKITKRGQNVTFRCDPISEHNRLYWYRQTLGQGPEFLTYFQNEAQLEKSRLLSDRFSAERPKGSFSTLEIQRTEQGDSAMYLCASSKNTGDRAISNQPQHFGDGTRLSIL.

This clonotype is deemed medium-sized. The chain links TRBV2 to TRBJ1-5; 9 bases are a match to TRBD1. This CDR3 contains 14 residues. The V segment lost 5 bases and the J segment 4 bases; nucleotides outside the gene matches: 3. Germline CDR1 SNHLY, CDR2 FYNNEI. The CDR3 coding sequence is TGTGCCAGCAGTCCCGGACAGGGGAATCAGCCCCAGCATTTT. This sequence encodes CASSPGQGNQPQHF.

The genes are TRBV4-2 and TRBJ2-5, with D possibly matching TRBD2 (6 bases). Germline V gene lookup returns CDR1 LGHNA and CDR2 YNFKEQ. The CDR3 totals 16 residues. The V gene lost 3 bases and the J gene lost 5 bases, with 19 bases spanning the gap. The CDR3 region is CASSHIPPGEVETQYF. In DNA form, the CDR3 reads TGTGCCAGCAGCCACATCCCGCCGGGGGAGGTCGAGACCCAGTACTTC.

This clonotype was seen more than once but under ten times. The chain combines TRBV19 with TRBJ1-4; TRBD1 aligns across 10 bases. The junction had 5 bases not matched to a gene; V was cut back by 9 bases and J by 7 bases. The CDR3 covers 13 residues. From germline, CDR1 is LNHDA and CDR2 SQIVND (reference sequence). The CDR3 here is CASRTGGSEKLFF. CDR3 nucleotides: TGTGCCAGCAGGACAGGGGGGAGTGAAAAACTGTTTTTT.

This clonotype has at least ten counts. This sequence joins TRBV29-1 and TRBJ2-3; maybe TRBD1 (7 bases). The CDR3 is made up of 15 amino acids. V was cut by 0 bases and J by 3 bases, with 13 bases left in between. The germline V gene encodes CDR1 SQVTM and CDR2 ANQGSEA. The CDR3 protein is CSVEDPAGGTDTQYF. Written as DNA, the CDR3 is TGCAGCGTTGAAGATCCCGCAGGGGGGACAGATACGCAGTATTTT.

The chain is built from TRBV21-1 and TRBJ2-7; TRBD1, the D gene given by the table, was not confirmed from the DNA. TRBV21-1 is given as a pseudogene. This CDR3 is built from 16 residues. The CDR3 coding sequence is TGTGCCAGCAGCAAAATGGTCGGACAGGGACCCTACGAGCAGTACTTC. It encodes CASSKMVGQGPYEQYF.

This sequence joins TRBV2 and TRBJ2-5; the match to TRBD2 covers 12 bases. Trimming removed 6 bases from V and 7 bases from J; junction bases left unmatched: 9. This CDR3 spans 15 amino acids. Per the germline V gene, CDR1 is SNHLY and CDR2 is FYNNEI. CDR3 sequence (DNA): TGTGCCAGCAGCGGACTAGCGGGGCGAGGGGGGACCCAGTACTTC. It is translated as CASSGLAGRGGTQYF.

The CDR3 loop reads CASSFARTDTQYF. As DNA, the CDR3 is TGTGCCAGCAGCTTCGCGCGCACAGATACGCAGTATTTT. The rearrangement uses TRBV7-9 and TRBJ2-3; D unresolved. This CDR3 is built from 13 residues. CDR1 and CDR2 from the germline V gene are SEHNR and FQNEAQ (reference sequence). Trimming took off 3 bases at V and 1 base at J, with 5 bases between the two ends.

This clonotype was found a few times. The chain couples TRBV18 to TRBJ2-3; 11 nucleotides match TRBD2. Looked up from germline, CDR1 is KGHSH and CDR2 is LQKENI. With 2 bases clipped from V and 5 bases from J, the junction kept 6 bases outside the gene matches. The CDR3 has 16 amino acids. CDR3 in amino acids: CASSPVAGGPGDTQYF. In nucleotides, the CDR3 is TGTGCCAGCTCACCAGTAGCGGGAGGGCCCGGAGATACGCAGTATTTT. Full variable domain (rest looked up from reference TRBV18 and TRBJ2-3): NAGVMQNPRHLVRRRGQEARLRCSPMKGHSHVYWYRQLPEEGLKFMVYLQKENIIDESGMPKERFSAEFPKEGPSILRIQQVVRGDSAAYFCASSPVAGGPGDTQYFGPGTRLTVL.

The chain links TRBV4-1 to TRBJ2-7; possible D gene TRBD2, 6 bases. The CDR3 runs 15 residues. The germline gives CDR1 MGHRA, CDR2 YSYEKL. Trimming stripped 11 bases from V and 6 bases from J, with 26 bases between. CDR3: CAPKLGGTRVPEQYV. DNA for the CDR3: TGCGCCCCTAAGCTGGGGGGAACCCGTGTTCCCGAGCAGTACGTC.

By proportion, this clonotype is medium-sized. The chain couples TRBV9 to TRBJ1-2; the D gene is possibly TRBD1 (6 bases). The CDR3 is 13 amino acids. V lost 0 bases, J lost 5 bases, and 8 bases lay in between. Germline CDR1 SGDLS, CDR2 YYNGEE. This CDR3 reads CASSVGTAYGYTF. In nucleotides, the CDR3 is TGTGCCAGCAGCGTAGGGACAGCTTATGGCTACACCTTC.

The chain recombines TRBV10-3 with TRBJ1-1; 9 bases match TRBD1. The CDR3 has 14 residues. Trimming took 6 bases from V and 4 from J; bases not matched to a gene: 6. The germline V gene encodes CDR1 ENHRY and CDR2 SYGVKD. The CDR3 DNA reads TGTGCCATCAGCCAACAGGGGGCGATCACTGAAGCTTTCTTT. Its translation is CAISQQGAITEAFF.